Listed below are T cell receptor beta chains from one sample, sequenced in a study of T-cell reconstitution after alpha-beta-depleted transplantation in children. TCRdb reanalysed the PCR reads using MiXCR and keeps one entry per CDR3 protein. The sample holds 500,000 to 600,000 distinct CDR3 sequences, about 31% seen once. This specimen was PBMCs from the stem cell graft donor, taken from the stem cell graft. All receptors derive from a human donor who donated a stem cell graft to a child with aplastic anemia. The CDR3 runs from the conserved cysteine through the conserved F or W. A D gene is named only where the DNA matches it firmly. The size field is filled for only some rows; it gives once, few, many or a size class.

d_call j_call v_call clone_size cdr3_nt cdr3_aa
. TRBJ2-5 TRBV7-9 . TGTGCCAGCAGCTACTCTGGTTGGGGTGGTGGAGTTGAGACCCAGTACTTC CASSYSGWGGGVETQYF
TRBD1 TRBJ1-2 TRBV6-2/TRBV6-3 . TGTGCCAGCAGTTACGGGACAGCGGCTAACTATGGCTACACCTTC CASSYGTAANYGYTF
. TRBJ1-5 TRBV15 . TGTGCCACCAGCAGAGTGGGGGCGGTGGGGAGCAATCAGCCCCAGCATTTT CATSRVGAVGSNQPQHF
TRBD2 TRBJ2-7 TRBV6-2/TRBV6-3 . TGTGCCAGCAGTTACCCGGGAGGGGGGTACGAGCAGTACTTC CASSYPGGGYEQYF
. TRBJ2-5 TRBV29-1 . TGCAGCGTCGACGTAGCTTGGGGCGACCAAGAGACCCAGTACTTC CSVDVAWGDQETQYF
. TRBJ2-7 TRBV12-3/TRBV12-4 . TGTGCCAGCACCTCATCTGGGACTTCTCCCTACGAGCAGTACTTC CASTSSGTSPYEQYF
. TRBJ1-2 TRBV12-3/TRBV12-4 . TGTGCCAGCAGTTCTTGGGATGGTGATGGCTACACCTTC CASSSWDGDGYTF
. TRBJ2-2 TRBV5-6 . TGTGCCAGCAGCTCCGGACAATCGAACACCGGGGAGCTGTTTTTT CASSSGQSNTGELFF
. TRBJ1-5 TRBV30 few TGTGCCTGGAGTGTACGACAGGCTAATCAGCCCCAGCATTTT CAWSVRQANQPQHF
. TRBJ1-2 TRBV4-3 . TGCGCCAGCAGCCAAGTATCCAGGGAAAACTATGGCTACACCTTC CASSQVSRENYGYTF
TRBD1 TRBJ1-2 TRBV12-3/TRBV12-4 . TGTGCCAGCAGTTTAAGTGGGACAGGGGGGGGCTACACCTTC CASSLSGTGGGYTF
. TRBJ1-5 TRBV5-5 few TGTGCCAGCAGTACTAATAGCAATCAGCCCCAGCATTTT CASSTNSNQPQHF
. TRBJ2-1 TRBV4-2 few TGTGCCAGCAGCCTGGAAAGGTCCTACAATGAGCAGTTCTTC CASSLERSYNEQFF
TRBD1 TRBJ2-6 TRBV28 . TGTGCCAGCAGTAGACAGGGGTCCCTCCCTGGGGCCAACGTCCTGACTTTC CASSRQGSLPGANVLTF
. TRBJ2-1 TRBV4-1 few TGCGCCAGCAGCCCCGGGCGAGCGGACTACAATGAGCAGTTCTTC CASSPGRADYNEQFF
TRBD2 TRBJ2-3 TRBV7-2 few TGTGCCAGCAGCTTAGGGACTAGCGGGTTTAGCACAGATACGCAGTATTTT CASSLGTSGFSTDTQYF
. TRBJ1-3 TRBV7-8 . TGTGCCAGCAGCTTTTCTTCTGCAGGGAGCTCTGGAAACACCATATATTTT CASSFSSAGSSGNTIYF
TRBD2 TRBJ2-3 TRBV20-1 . TGCAGTGTTGGGTCTAGCGGGAGCACAGATACGCAGTATTTT CSVGSSGSTDTQYF
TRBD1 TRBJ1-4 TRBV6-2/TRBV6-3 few TGTGCCAGCAGTTCCCGGGACAGGCATGAAAAACTGTTTTTT CASSSRDRHEKLFF
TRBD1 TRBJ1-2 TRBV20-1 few TGCAGTGCTGCCCCCACCACAGGGGCGGCCTATGGCTACACCTTC CSAAPTTGAAYGYTF
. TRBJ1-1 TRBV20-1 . TGCAGTGCTCGCCCTACCAATACTTTGAACACTGAAGCTTTCTTT CSARPTNTLNTEAFF
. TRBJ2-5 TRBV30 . TGTGCCTGGAGGTCTGAGCTCGGGCGGCAAGAGACCCAGTACTTC CAWRSELGRQETQYF
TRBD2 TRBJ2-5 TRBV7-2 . TGTGCCAGCAGCCCATTTAGGGGGACTAGCGGAGAGACCCAGTACTTC CASSPFRGTSGETQYF
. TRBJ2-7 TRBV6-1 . TGTGCCAGCAGCCCCCGACAGAATTCCTACGAGCAGTACTTC CASSPRQNSYEQYF
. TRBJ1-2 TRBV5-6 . TGTGCCAGCGGACTATCGGAGGAGGATTCTAACTATGGCTACACCTTC CASGLSEEDSNYGYTF
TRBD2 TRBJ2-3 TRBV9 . TGTGCCAGCAGCGCCGAGGGTAGCGGGAGCGGCACAGATACGCAGTATTTT CASSAEGSGSGTDTQYF
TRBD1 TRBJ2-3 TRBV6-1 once TGTGCCAGCAGTGAAGCCGGGACAGGGAACACAGATACGCAGTATTTT CASSEAGTGNTDTQYF
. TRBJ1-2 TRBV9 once TGTGCCAGCAGCGTAGAACCGGGAGGGCTACCTTATGGCTACACCTTC CASSVEPGGLPYGYTF
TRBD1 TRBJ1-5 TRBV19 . TGTGCCAGTAGCCCGGGACAGGGGCCTCAGCCCCAGCATTTT CASSPGQGPQPQHF
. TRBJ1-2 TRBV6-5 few TGTGCCAGCTCAGGGAGGTCGGCGGGCTACACCTTC CASSGRSAGYTF
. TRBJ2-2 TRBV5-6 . TGTGCCAGCAGCTTGTTGTCTAGCACGAACACCGGGGAGCTGTTTTTT CASSLLSSTNTGELFF
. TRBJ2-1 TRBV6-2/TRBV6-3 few TGTGCCAGCAGTTACTCAGGGACGGTGGAGGCGGGACAACCTCCAAATGAGCAGTTCTTC CASSYSGTVEAGQPPNEQFF
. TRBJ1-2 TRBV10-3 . TGTGCCATCAGTGAGTCTGGGAATAACTATGGCTACACCTTC CAISESGNNYGYTF
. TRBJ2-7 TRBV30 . TGTGCCTGGATAAGTTTGTCCTACGAGCAGTACTTC CAWISLSYEQYF
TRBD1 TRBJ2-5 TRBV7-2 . TGTGCCAGCAGCTCCGGGACAGTGAGAGAGACCCAGTACTTC CASSSGTVRETQYF
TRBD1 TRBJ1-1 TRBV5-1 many TGCGCCAGCAGCTTGGGGAACAGGGGAGGAACTGAAGCTTTCTTT CASSLGNRGGTEAFF
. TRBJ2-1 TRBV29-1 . TGCAGCGTTGTTTCCTATGAGCAGTTCTTC CSVVSYEQFF
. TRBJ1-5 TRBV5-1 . TGCGCCAGCAGGCCCAATAGCAATCAGCCCCAGCATTTT CASRPNSNQPQHF
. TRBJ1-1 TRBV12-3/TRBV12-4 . TGTGCCAGCAGTCCCCCCCTTTCCACTGAAGCTTTCTTT CASSPPLSTEAFF
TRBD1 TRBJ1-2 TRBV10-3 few TGTGCCATCAACGGACAGGGGGCGGGCGGCTACACCTTC CAINGQGAGGYTF
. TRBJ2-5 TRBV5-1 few TGCGCCAGCAGCTTATTATTCCCCCAGTGGAAGACCCAGTACTTC CASSLLFPQWKTQYF